This TCR beta chain was recorded in a study of high-grade serous ovarian cancer treatment subgroups. Background on the study: Each sample yielded on average about 7,000 unique TCR beta rearrangements from roughly 15,000 reads.

TCRdb's table, derived via immunoSEQ multiplex PCR, lists solely in-frame clones and lacks some. Among some 28,000 clones, about 81% were seen once, and the ten largest hold under 2.5%. The CDR3 is 15 residues long. Germline V CDR1 and CDR2: MNHNY, SVGAGI (reference sequence). V shed 7 bases and J 10 bases; nucleotides not matched to a gene: 18. Tumor samples were taken before definitive surgery or chemotherapy. The chain links TRBV6-6 to TRBJ1-1; 7 bases align to TRBD1. Specimen: tumor tissue. The clonotype was recovered from a human donor with high-grade serous ovarian cancer. DNA of the CDR3: TGTGCCAGCATCAAACCCGGGACAGCTGGGGGAGTAGCTTTCTTT. The encoded protein is CASIKPGTAGGVAFF.